Given below is one T cell receptor (beta chain) in context. The entry originates in a study of blood T cell repertoires in COVID-19. Across the study: The analysed material was cDNA or gDNA that came from T cells, B-cell-depleted T cells, or PBMCs.

Per the original methods: For nucleated cells, counts were estimated from reference gene primer amplification. Only in-frame clones appear in the TCRdb table, and some are missing; sequencing was by immunoSEQ multiplex PCR. V and J calls and clone size come straight from that table; D and trimming were deduced from the DNA. The table has under 300,000 clones, about nine tenths seen once. Donors in Cohort 3 who had recovered were those with two negative PCRs, healthcare professional clearance, or resolution of their symptoms. V trimming: 2 bases; J trimming: 4 bases; junction bases outside the gene matches: 13. This CDR3 spans 18 amino acids. Germline values: CDR1 MNHEY, CDR2 SVGEGT.

The chain recombines TRBV6-2 or TRBV6-3 with TRBJ1-1, with 10 bases aligning to TRBD1. This sequence was found in a woman aged 50 to 65 who had recovered from COVID-19. Sequences were obtained from PBMCs or T cells enriched from blood (not recorded which). CDR3: CASSYILGGTGVFTEAFF. The CDR3 region has the DNA TGTGCCAGCAGTTACATCTTGGGCGGGACAGGGGTTTTCACTGAAGCTTTCTTT.